Shown below are 4 T cell receptor beta chains from a single sample sequenced in a study of beta chain features in type 1 diabetes. What was sequenced were expressed TCRB transcripts, since all of the isolated RNA had been reverse transcribed. Only in-frame clones appear in the TCRdb table, and some are missing; sequencing was by immunoSEQ multiplex PCR. The sample contains approximately 470,000 clones, around 28% of which appear only once. The material sequenced was naive CD4+ T cells from blood. These receptors originate from a man between 18 and 29 years old in good health.

The chain links TRBV7-3 to TRBJ2-3; TRBD1 aligns across 8 bases. There are 15 residues in the CDR3. V lost 2 bases and J lost 4; bases outside the gene matches: 5. Germline V CDR1 and CDR2: SGHTA, FQGTGA. The CDR3, as DNA: TGTGCCAGCAGCTTATTGGGACAGGCGGCAGATACGCAGTATTTT. Translating gives CASSLLGQAADTQYF.

V usage is TRBV28 and J usage is TRBJ2-3; 8 bases fit TRBD1. Trimming took 5 bases from V and 6 from J; bases not matched to a gene: 10. Germline assignment: CDR1 MDHEN and CDR2 SYDVKM. This CDR3 region has 15 residues. The CDR3 spells CASSIGQGVMDTQYF. The CDR3 DNA sequence: TGTGCCAGCAGTATCGGACAGGGCGTCATGGATACGCAGTATTTT.

In this sample, this clone turned up a few times. Its ends do not fully match the called genes, so a read error is possible. The rearrangement links TRBV7-7 to TRBJ2-5; 8 nucleotides agree with TRBD1. The CDR3 covers 15 residues. The germline gives CDR1 SSHAT, CDR2 FNYEAQ (reference sequence). DNA for the CDR3: TGTGCTAGCAGCCGAACCAGGGGGCCTCAAGAGACCCAGTACTTC. Its translation: CASSRTRGPQETQYF.

J is TRBJ2-7 and V is TRBV6-5, with D perhaps matching TRBD1 (6 bases). V lost 4 bases and J 4 bases, leaving 14 bases between the germline ends. Germline loops: CDR1 MNHEY, CDR2 SVGAGI. This CDR3 contains 14 residues. The CDR3 spells CASSLSRGIYEQYF. The CDR3 nucleotides read TGTGCCAGCAGTTTATCCAGGGGTATTTACGAGCAGTACTTC.